One and the same sample provided the 24 T cell receptor beta chains below, sequenced in a study of blood T cell repertoires in COVID-19. Clones were read by immunoSEQ multiplex PCR, and TCRdb kept only the in-frame ones, dropping some. The table records around 20,000 clones, 70% to 90% of them present only once. The specimen sequenced was peripheral blood. These receptor sequences come from a human donor in a cohort sampled during active COVID-19. The donor label of this sample is uncertain.

V usage is TRBV10-3 and J usage is TRBJ1-5; 9 bases line up with TRBD1. The germline gives CDR1 ENHRY, CDR2 SYGVKD. This CDR3 is built from 13 residues. V trimming: 6 bases; J trimming: 6 bases; junction bases outside the gene matches: 3. The chain's CDR3 is CAIRGQGSQPQHF. The CDR3 nucleotides are TGTGCCATCAGGGGACAGGGCTCTCAGCCCCAGCATTTT.

This clone was observed a few times. The chain recombines TRBV6-4 with TRBJ2-7; 9 positions agree with TRBD2. CDR3 length: 16 amino acids. The J segment lost 1 base and the V segment lost 7 bases, leaving 11 bases of the junction unmatched. Germline assignment: CDR1 MRHNA and CDR2 SNTAGT. The CDR3 here is CASTDSGGRVSYEQYF. In DNA, the CDR3 is TGTGCCAGCACCGACTCTGGCGGGAGGGTTTCCTACGAGCAGTACTTC.

This chain connects TRBV28 to TRBJ2-1; 11 positions match TRBD2. Germline values: CDR1 MDHEN, CDR2 SYDVKM. V shed 7 bases, J shed 1 base, and the junction held 6 bases outside the gene matches. The CDR3 is 16 residues long. As DNA, the CDR3 is TGTGCCAGCATGACTAGCGGGAAGGGGTCCTACAATGAGCAGTTCTTC. It yields the protein CASMTSGKGSYNEQFF.

The V gene is TRBV19, the J gene TRBJ2-1; 7 positions match TRBD1. Trimming took 1 base from V and 9 from J; bases not matched to a gene: 9. This CDR3 spans 15 amino acids. CDR1 is LNHDA and CDR2 is SQIVND in the germline V gene (reference sequence). CDR3 bases: TGTGCCAGTAGTATAGTCTGGGGACAGAGGCCTGAGCAGTTCTTC. Encoded protein: CASSIVWGQRPEQFF.

In nucleotides, the CDR3 is TGTGCCAGCAGCCCGGGACTAGCGGGGAGGGGGGGTGAGCAGTTCTTC. Its translation: CASSPGLAGRGGEQFF. The rearrangement links TRBV5-4 to TRBJ2-1, with TRBD2 identical over 13 bases. Germline V gives CDR1 SGHNT, CDR2 YYREEE (reference sequence). V lost 4 bases and J lost 9; bases outside the gene matches: 10. The CDR3 sequence is 16 residues long.

The rearrangement joins TRBV28 to TRBJ2-2; 9 bases line up with TRBD1. This CDR3 comprises 15 residues. In germline, CDR1 is MDHEN, CDR2 SYDVKM. V lost 3 bases and J lost 5; bases outside the gene matches: 4. The CDR3 sequence is CASSFRDRVTGELFF. CDR3 nucleotide sequence: TGTGCCAGCAGTTTCCGGGACAGGGTGACCGGGGAGCTGTTTTTT.

The chain couples TRBV2 to TRBJ1-4; the D gene is possibly TRBD1 (6 bases). CDR3 length: 14 residues. Germline CDR1 SNHLY, CDR2 FYNNEI. Trimming took 5 bases from V and 8 from J, leaving 15 bases between them. The CDR3, as DNA: TGTGCCAGCAGTTTTTATACTACAGGGGAAAAACTGTTTTTT. Amino acid sequence: CASSFYTTGEKLFF.

This chain uses TRBV6-5 with TRBJ2-7, with 8 bases identical to TRBD2. The CDR3 spans 14 residues. V trimming: 6 bases; J trimming: 5 bases; junction bases outside the gene matches: 9. From germline, CDR1 is MNHEY and CDR2 SVGAGI. CDR3 loop: CASRRAGEGHEQYF. CDR3 nucleotides: TGTGCCAGCAGGAGAGCGGGAGAAGGCCACGAGCAGTACTTC.

The chain recombines TRBV11-2 with TRBJ2-7; 7 positions match TRBD2. Germline V gene sequence: CDR1 SGHAT, CDR2 FQNNGV. The J segment lost 0 bases and the V segment lost 1 base, leaving 6 bases of the junction unmatched. This CDR3 comprises 16 residues. DNA of the CDR3: TGTGCCAGCAGCTTAGTGGGGGGGATACCCTCCTACGAGCAGTACTTC. Residues: CASSLVGGIPSYEQYF.

V and J are TRBV5-1 and TRBJ2-2; D is possibly TRBD2 (5 bases). The CDR3 extends over 20 amino acids. V was cut by 1 base and J by 1 base, with 23 bases left in between. Germline CDR1 is SGHRS and CDR2 is YFSETQ. The CDR3 nucleotides read TGCGCCAGCAGCTTGAGAGAGGAACTGTTGGGGAGTCAGAACACCGGGGAGCTGTTTTTT. Encoded protein: CASSLREELLGSQNTGELFF.

In its sample, this clone was seen a few times. Distinct nucleotide sequences in the sample also encode this CDR3. The V call is TRBV5-1, the J call TRBJ1-2; D is possibly TRBD1 (6 bases). The V gene's germline CDR1 is SGHRS and CDR2 YFSETQ. The ends were cut back, 2 bases at V and 4 bases at J, with 12 bases in the middle. This CDR3 has 14 residues. Written as DNA, the CDR3 is TGCGCCAGCAGCTTTGGACAGAGTATCTATGGCTACACCTTC. Translating gives CASSFGQSIYGYTF.

The V call is TRBV29-1, the J call TRBJ2-3, with D possibly matching TRBD1 (6 bases). This CDR3 comprises 12 residues. The germline V gene encodes CDR1 SQVTM and CDR2 ANQGSEA. Trimming took off 4 bases at V and 5 bases at J, with 10 bases between the two ends. The CDR3 region has the DNA TGCAGCGTTGGTCAGGGGAGAGATACGCAGTATTTT. Translated: CSVGQGRDTQYF.

The chain couples TRBV28 to TRBJ1-6; D might be TRBD1 (5 bases). The CDR3 spans 13 residues. Looked up from germline, CDR1 is MDHEN and CDR2 is SYDVKM. The V end was cut by 8 bases, the J end by 6 bases, with 11 bases between. Here the CDR3 reads CASGSGGNSPLHF. The CDR3 region has the DNA TGTGCCAGCGGATCGGGGGGTAATTCACCCCTCCACTTT.

This clone appeared once. The gene calls are TRBV5-1 and TRBJ2-2, with 9 nucleotides matching TRBD2. CDR3 length: 16 amino acids. Germline assignment: CDR1 SGHRS and CDR2 YFSETQ. V lost 4 bases to trimming and J lost 5 bases; unmatched junction nucleotides: 9. The CDR3 sequence is CASSGGSGRGTGELFF. CDR3 DNA: TGCGCCAGCAGCGGGGGTAGCGGGAGAGGGACCGGGGAGCTGTTTTTT.

A single count supports this clone. This chain links TRBV2 with TRBJ2-3; TRBD1 matches 7 bases. V was clipped by 3 bases and J by 0 bases; unmatched bases: 3. In germline, CDR1 is SNHLY, CDR2 FYNNEI. This CDR3 has 15 amino acids. The chain's CDR3 is CASSEDRSSTDTQYF. The CDR3 DNA follows: TGTGCCAGCAGTGAGGACAGGAGTAGCACAGATACGCAGTATTTT.

This clone was counted a few times. This chain links TRBV7-9 with TRBJ1-1; 11 bases line up with TRBD1. Unmatched junction bases numbered 11, after V lost 5 bases and J lost 6 bases. Germline CDR1 is SEHNR and CDR2 is FQNEAQ (reference sequence). This CDR3 is built from 16 residues. The chain's CDR3 is CASSPRRTGGGAEAFF. CDR3 sequence (DNA): TGTGCCAGCAGCCCAAGGAGGACAGGGGGCGGGGCTGAAGCTTTCTTT.

The V gene is TRBV29-1, the J gene TRBJ2-5; D gene uncertain. V was cut by 1 base and J by 3 bases, with 6 bases left in between. The CDR3 totals 12 residues. CDR1 SQVTM and CDR2 ANQGSEA come from the germline V gene. As DNA, the CDR3 is TGCAGCGTTGAAGTCTTTGAAGAGACCCAGTACTTC. Amino acids: CSVEVFEETQYF.

The V gene is TRBV19, the J gene TRBJ2-2, with 11 bases aligning to TRBD1. The trim removed 10 bases at V and 5 bases at J, leaving 3 bases unmatched. This CDR3 is built from 13 residues. The V gene's germline CDR1 is LNHDA and CDR2 SQIVND (reference sequence). CDR3 in amino acids: CATGQGGTGELFF. The CDR3 DNA is TGTGCCACGGGACAGGGGGGTACCGGGGAGCTGTTTTTT.

The chain joins TRBV15 to TRBJ2-7; 10 bases fit TRBD2. Germline V lookup: CDR1 LNHNV, CDR2 YYDKDF (reference sequence). The CDR3 has 14 residues. After removal of 5 bases from V and 3 bases from J, the junction contained 4 bases not matched to a gene. CDR3 sequence reads: CATSRGLAYYEQYF. For the CDR3, the DNA is TGTGCCACCAGCCGGGGACTAGCGTACTACGAGCAGTACTTC.

V and J are TRBV19 and TRBJ2-7; D may be TRBD2 (5 bases). Trimming took 4 bases from V and 6 from J, leaving 16 bases between them. CDR1 is LNHDA, CDR2 SQIVND, per germline (reference sequence). This CDR3 is 14 amino acids long. This CDR3 is CASSNDRGFPEQYF. In DNA form, the CDR3 reads TGTGCCAGTAGTAATGACCGAGGGTTCCCCGAGCAGTACTTC.

This clone was found once. V usage is TRBV12-3 or TRBV12-4 and J usage is TRBJ1-1, with D possibly TRBD1 on 5 matching bases. CDR3 size: 13 residues. V lost 6 bases and J lost 2, with 10 bases in between. The CDR3 here is CASSLTANTEAFF. In DNA form, the CDR3 reads TGTGCCAGCAGCTTGACAGCCAACACTGAAGCTTTCTTT.

The rearrangement joins TRBV27 to TRBJ2-7; TRBD1 aligns across 7 bases. CDR3 length equals 13 residues. Losses at the gene ends were 5 bases for V and 4 bases for J; bases not matched to a gene: 5. Germline assignment: CDR1 MNHEY and CDR2 SMNVEV (reference sequence). The CDR3 sequence: CASSRQGKYEQYF. The CDR3 DNA is TGTGCCAGCAGTCGACAGGGAAAATACGAGCAGTACTTC.

The J gene is TRBJ2-5, the V gene TRBV28; weak D call: TRBD1 (5 bases). Germline V CDR1 and CDR2: MDHEN, SYDVKM. This CDR3 comprises 18 residues. V shed 2 bases and J shed 3 bases, with 22 bases lying between them. CDR3 nucleotide sequence: TGTGCCAGCAGTTTAATCCCTTCAGGGTTTGGGCAAAAAGAGACCCAGTACTTC. It is translated as CASSLIPSGFGQKETQYF.

The chain employs TRBV15 and TRBJ1-1, with 7 bases that match TRBD1. The trim removed 3 bases at V and 0 bases at J, leaving 1 base unmatched. This CDR3 has 14 residues. Germline V gene lookup returns CDR1 LNHNV and CDR2 YYDKDF (reference sequence). As DNA, the CDR3 is TGTGCCACCAGCAGGGACAGGATGAACACTGAAGCTTTCTTT. It is translated as CATSRDRMNTEAFF.